These 10 T cell receptor beta chains were sequenced from one sample in a study of cytomegalovirus exposure and HLA in healthy donors (TCRdb year 2017). The receptor library was made with the immunoSEQ multiplex PCR assay. For the multiplex PCR, a mixture combining 60 forward primers for TCR Vbeta segments and 13 reverse primers for TCR Jbeta segments was used. This is the immuneACCESS table as TCRdb keeps it, with only in-frame sequences that have V and J called. A part of the clones is gone; compared with another copy, unresolved V genes explain less than half, and the rest is unexplained. The sample table lists a few hundred thousand clones, about 80% of them with a count of one. Roughly 0.31% of the sample goes to the ten largest clones. What was sequenced was PBMCs. The receptors come from a girl aged 2 to 10 in good health and CMV-seronegative.

This clone was counted once. The CDR3 DNA reads as TGTGCCATCAGGGAATCTGGGACAGGGGGCTTGAATGAGCAGTTCTTC. Amino acids: CAIRESGTGGLNEQFF. The chain uses TRBV10-3 and TRBJ2-1; 12 bases are shared with TRBD1. The CDR3 consists of 16 residues. The ends lost 6 bases at V and 7 bases at J; junction bases unmatched: 10. Germline CDR1 reads ENHRY; CDR2 reads SYGVKD.

This chain links TRBV5-8 with TRBJ1-3, with TRBD1 identical over 8 bases. This CDR3 region has 18 residues. With 2 bases clipped from V and 3 bases from J, the junction kept 13 bases outside the gene matches. Germline V gene sequence: CDR1 SGHTS, CDR2 YDEGEE. CDR3 residues: CASSFHYHSGTGGNTIYF. The CDR3 region has the DNA TGTGCCAGCAGCTTCCACTATCACTCCGGGACAGGTGGAAACACCATATATTTT.

In its sample, this clone was seen once. The chain is built from TRBV7-2 and TRBJ2-7; TRBD2 matches 8 bases. V lost 2 bases to trimming and J lost 0 bases; unmatched junction nucleotides: 9. The CDR3 contains 17 residues. Germline V CDR1 and CDR2: SGHTA, FQGNSA. Here the CDR3 reads CASSLMGLAGTSYEQYF. CDR3 DNA sequence: TGTGCCAGCAGCTTAATGGGGTTAGCGGGAACCTCCTACGAGCAGTACTTC.

The CDR3 loop is CASSSPPGTTNSPLHF. The CDR3 nucleotides are TGTGCCAGCAGTTCTCCTCCGGGAACCACTAATTCACCCCTCCACTTT. V is TRBV6-5 and J is TRBJ1-6, with no clear D. With 4 bases removed from V and 6 bases from J, the gap between germline ends came to 16 bases. Germline values: CDR1 MNHEY, CDR2 SVGAGI. This CDR3 has 16 residues.

The chain links TRBV11-2 to TRBJ2-1; 10 nucleotides agree with TRBD2. The CDR3 consists of 15 residues. CDR1 SGHAT and CDR2 FQNNGV come from the germline V gene. With 1 base clipped from V and 6 bases from J, the junction kept 3 bases outside the gene matches. Here the CDR3 DNA reads TGTGCCAGCAGCTTAGGTAGCGGGAGGACCAATGAGCAGTTCTTC. Protein sequence: CASSLGSGRTNEQFF.

J is TRBJ1-1 and V is TRBV7-9; no clear D gene. Deletions cut 8 bases from V and 6 bases from J, with 19 bases between. The CDR3 spans 14 residues. Germline V gene data show CDR1 as SEHNR and CDR2 as FQNEAQ (reference sequence). The DNA for the CDR3 is TGTGCCAGCTCTTTCTGGATAGAGGGCCCTGAAGCTTTCTTT. Protein sequence: CASSFWIEGPEAFF. The full variable domain, completed using reference TRBV7-9 and TRBJ1-1, is DTGVSQNPRHKITKRGQNVTFRCDPISEHNRLYWYRQTLGQGPEFLTYFQNEAQLEKSRLLSDRFSAERPKGSFSTLEIQRTEQGDSAMYLCASSFWIEGPEAFFGQGTRLTVV.

The chain has TRBV10-3 and TRBJ1-2, with D unclear. The CDR3 spans 12 residues. Germline CDR1 is ENHRY and CDR2 is SYGVKD. Trimming removed 3 bases from V and 4 bases from J, with 6 bases in between. DNA of the CDR3: TGTGCCATCAGTGATCAGGTCTATGGCTACACCTTC. It codes for CAISDQVYGYTF.

DNA for the CDR3: TGTGCCACCAGGACCGACAGGGGGCCGCGGGCCACTGAGCAGTTCTTC. Amino acid sequence: CATRTDRGPRATEQFF. The chain has TRBV15 and TRBJ2-1, with 10 bases that match TRBD1. Looked up from germline, CDR1 is LNHNV and CDR2 is YYDKDF (reference sequence). The V segment lost 6 bases and the J segment 9 bases; nucleotides outside the gene matches: 14. This CDR3 contains 16 residues.

In nucleotides, the CDR3 is TGTGCCAGCAGCTTCAAACTAGACCCTGCATTGCATGAGCAGTTCTTC. This encodes CASSFKLDPALHEQFF. The chain joins TRBV7-8 to TRBJ2-1, with a weak D call TRBD2 (5 bases). With 3 bases removed from V and 8 bases from J, the gap between germline ends came to 20 bases. The CDR3 has 16 amino acids. Germline V gene lookup returns CDR1 SGHVS and CDR2 FQNEAQ.

This rearrangement joins TRBV7-6 to TRBJ2-1; 10 nucleotides line up with TRBD1. In germline, CDR1 is SGHVS, CDR2 FNYEAQ. Trimming at V came to 5 bases and at J to 4 bases, leaving 8 bases not matched to a gene. This CDR3 is 16 amino acids long. CDR3 sequence reads: CASSTRQGASYNEQFF. The CDR3 DNA reads as TGTGCCAGCAGCACTCGACAGGGGGCTTCTTACAATGAGCAGTTCTTC. The full variable domain, its missing parts supplied by reference TRBV7-6 and TRBJ2-1, is GAGVSQSPRYKVTKRGQDVALRCDPISGHVSLYWYRQALGQGPEFLTYFNYEAQQDKSGLPNDRFSAERPEGSISTLTIQRTEQRDSAMYRCASSTRQGASYNEQFFGPGTRLTVL.